This T cell receptor beta chain was captured in a study of blood T cells in healthy people across ages. This clonotype was picked up a small number of times. Through a sample-barcoded 5' primer and a J-beta primer mix, a second PCR was run for about 6 to 11 cycles. Each cDNA molecule, via a template-switch adaptor with 12 random nucleotides, was tagged. One entry per CDR3 protein, called by TCRdb with MiXCR from the 5' RACE reads. The table has some 900,000 distinct CDR3 sequences, around 48% seen once. The V end lost 3 bases, the J end lost 1 base, and 10 bases lay between the germline ends. The length of the CDR3 is 15 residues. Germline V gene sequence: CDR1 LNHNV, CDR2 YYDKDF (reference sequence).

This sequence was found in a young man in good health. The chain carries TRBV15 and TRBJ1-5; no clear D. Sequenced input: blood. CDR3 protein: CATSSYGVSNQPQHF. The DNA of the CDR3 is TGTGCCACCAGCAGTTACGGGGTCAGCAATCAGCCCCAGCATTTT.